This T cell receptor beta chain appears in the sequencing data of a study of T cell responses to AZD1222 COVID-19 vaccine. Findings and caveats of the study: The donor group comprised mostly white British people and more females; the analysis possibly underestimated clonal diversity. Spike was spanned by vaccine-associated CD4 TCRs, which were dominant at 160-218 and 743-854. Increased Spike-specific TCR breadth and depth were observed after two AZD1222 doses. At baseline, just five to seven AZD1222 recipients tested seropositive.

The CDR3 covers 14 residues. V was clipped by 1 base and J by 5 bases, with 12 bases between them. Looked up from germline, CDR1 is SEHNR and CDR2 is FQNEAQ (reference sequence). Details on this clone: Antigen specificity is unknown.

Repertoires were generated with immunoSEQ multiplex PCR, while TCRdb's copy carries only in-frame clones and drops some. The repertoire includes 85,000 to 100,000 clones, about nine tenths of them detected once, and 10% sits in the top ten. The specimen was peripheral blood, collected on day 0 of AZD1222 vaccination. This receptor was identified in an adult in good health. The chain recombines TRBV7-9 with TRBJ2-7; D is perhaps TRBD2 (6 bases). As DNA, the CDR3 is TGTGCCAGCAGCTTAGGGCTAGCGAACGACGAGCAGTACTTC. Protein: CASSLGLANDEQYF.